The 11 T cell receptor beta chains in this list originate from one sample, sequenced in a study of blood T cell repertoires in COVID-19. Sequencing was performed with immunoSEQ multiplex PCR; in TCRdb, only in-frame clones are kept and a portion is missing. Of 150,000 to 200,000 clones in the sample, around 80% were seen once. Sequences were obtained from PBMCs or T cells enriched from blood (not recorded which). The receptors come from a man aged 45-65 years who had recovered from COVID-19.

The chain has TRBV5-1 and TRBJ2-3; 11 bases match TRBD2. This CDR3 is built from 16 residues. Germline lookup yields CDR1 SGHRS and CDR2 YFSETQ. V trimming: 4 bases; J trimming: 0 bases; junction bases outside the gene matches: 4. CDR3 nucleotides: TGCGCCAGCAGCCCGATAGCGGGGGGGAGCACAGATACGCAGTATTTT. This codes for CASSPIAGGSTDTQYF.

This clone occurred once. The chain joins TRBV4-2 to TRBJ1-2; weak D call: TRBD1 (5 bases). The CDR3 is 14 residues long. The V end lost 1 base, the J end lost 2 bases, and 8 bases lay between the germline ends. Germline CDR1 is LGHNA and CDR2 is YNFKEQ. The chain's CDR3 is CASSQGGSNYGYTF. The CDR3 DNA sequence: TGTGCCAGCAGCCAAGGGGGCTCCAACTATGGCTACACCTTC.

The sample holds one count of this clone. CDR3 residues: CASSQVTGTNSPLHF. The CDR3, as DNA: TGTGCCAGCAGCCAAGTTACAGGGACAAATTCACCCCTCCACTTT. The gene calls are TRBV14 and TRBJ1-6, with a tentative D call TRBD1 (6 bases). The V end was cut by 1 base, the J end by 7 bases, with 11 bases between. Germline loops: CDR1 SGHDN, CDR2 FVKESK. The CDR3 covers 15 residues.

This clone turned up a few times. The chain recombines TRBV6-1 with TRBJ2-7; the match to TRBD1 covers 8 bases. This CDR3 is 16 amino acids long. V trimming: 2 bases; J trimming: 4 bases; junction bases outside the gene matches: 10. From germline, CDR1 is MNHNS and CDR2 SASEGT. The CDR3 spells CASSESWDRSMYEQYF. The CDR3 coding sequence is TGTGCCAGCAGTGAATCCTGGGACAGGTCCATGTACGAGCAGTACTTC.

V usage is TRBV5-1 and J usage is TRBJ2-7; tentatively, D is TRBD2 (5 bases). Per germline, CDR1 SGHRS and CDR2 YFSETQ. CDR3 length: 14 residues. Trimming removed 4 bases at V and 3 bases at J, with 14 bases between. The CDR3 spells CASSAIEGNYEQYF. CDR3 bases: TGCGCCAGCAGCGCCATAGAGGGAAACTACGAGCAGTACTTC. Together with reference TRBV5-1 and TRBJ2-7, the CDR3 gives the full variable domain: KAGVTQTPRYLIKTRGQQVTLSCSPISGHRSVSWYQQTPGQGLQFLFEYFSETQRNKGNFPGRFSGRQFSNSRSEMNVSTLELGDSALYLCASSAIEGNYEQYFGPGTRLTVT.

CDR3 sequence reads: CASSARNTIYF. DNA of the CDR3: TGTGCCAGCAGCGCTAGAAACACCATATATTTT. The genes are TRBV11-2 and TRBJ1-3; D is unresolved. The CDR3 is made up of 11 amino acids. From germline, CDR1 is SGHAT and CDR2 FQNNGV. Trimming removed 5 bases from V and 5 bases from J, with 4 bases in between.

The CDR3 protein is CASSLVQSSSYNEQFF. The DNA of the CDR3 is TGTGCCAGCAGCTTAGTTCAATCGAGCTCCTACAATGAGCAGTTCTTC. This rearrangement joins TRBV7-8 to TRBJ2-1, with unresolved D. Germline V gene sequence: CDR1 SGHVS, CDR2 FQNEAQ. Trimming took 1 base from V and 0 from J, leaving 10 bases between them. The CDR3 totals 16 residues. The variable domain in full, with the rest retrieved from reference TRBV7-8 and TRBJ2-1, is GAGVSQSPRYKVAKRGQDVALRCDPISGHVSLFWYQQALGQGPEFLTYFQNEAQLDKSGLPSDRFFAERPEGSVSTLKIQRTQQEDSAVYLCASSLVQSSSYNEQFFGPGTRLTVL.

V and J are TRBV5-1 and TRBJ2-1, with 7 bases identical to TRBD1. V shed 7 bases and J 2 bases; nucleotides not matched to a gene: 3. CDR1 is SGHRS, CDR2 YFSETQ, per germline. The CDR3 covers 13 residues. The CDR3 here is CASADRAYNEQFF. The CDR3 DNA reads as TGCGCCAGCGCAGACAGGGCCTACAATGAGCAGTTCTTC.

This chain joins TRBV11-2 and TRBJ2-7; 11 bases map to TRBD1. V shed 0 bases and J 3 bases; nucleotides not matched to a gene: 4. Germline lookup yields CDR1 SGHAT and CDR2 FQNNGV. The CDR3 contains 16 residues. CDR3 bases: TGTGCCAGCAGCTTAGAAGTGGGGACAGGGGGCTACGAGCAGTACTTC. Translated: CASSLEVGTGGYEQYF. Full variable domain (outside the CDR3, taken from reference TRBV11-2 and TRBJ2-7): EAGVAQSPRYKIIEKRQSVAFWCNPISGHATLYWYQQILGQGPKLLIQFQNNGVVDDSQLPKDRFSAERLKGVDSTLKIQPAKLEDSAVYLCASSLEVGTGGYEQYFGPGTRLTVT.

V and J are TRBV9 and TRBJ1-6, with a tentative D call TRBD1 (5 bases). Trimming took off 0 bases at V and 6 bases at J, with 10 bases between the two ends. The CDR3 covers 15 residues. Germline V gene data show CDR1 as SGDLS and CDR2 as YYNGEE. CDR3 loop: CASSVGQWGNSPLHF. Written as DNA, the CDR3 is TGTGCCAGCAGCGTAGGACAGTGGGGTAATTCACCCCTCCACTTT.

The CDR3 spells CASSQGTGLNQPQHF. The CDR3 DNA reads as TGTGCCAGCAGCCAAGGAACAGGGTTGAATCAGCCCCAGCATTTT. The V and J genes are TRBV3-1 (or the pseudogene TRBV3-2) and TRBJ1-5; D is perhaps TRBD1 (6 bases). The V gene lost 1 base and the J gene lost 4 bases, with 11 bases spanning the gap. This CDR3 is built from 15 residues. The germline CDR1 and CDR2 sequences are LGHDT and YNNKEL (reference sequence).